These 26 T cell receptor beta chains were all obtained from the same sample, sequenced in a study of blood T cell repertoires in COVID-19. TCRdb's table, derived via immunoSEQ multiplex PCR, lists solely in-frame clones and lacks some. The sample lists 210,000 or so clones, 70% to 90% occurring once. The sample comprised peripheral blood. All receptors derive from a man aged 30 to 39 with COVID-19, enrolled during active disease.

This clone was recorded once. V and J are TRBV28 and TRBJ2-7; the D gene is possibly TRBD1 (6 bases). V shed 2 bases and J shed 4 bases, with 12 bases lying between them. This CDR3 has 14 residues. Per germline, CDR1 MDHEN and CDR2 SYDVKM. The CDR3 loop reads CASSLDRLGYEQYF. CDR3 bases: TGTGCCAGCAGTTTAGACAGGCTCGGGTACGAGCAGTACTTC. Full variable domain (outside the CDR3, taken from reference TRBV28 and TRBJ2-7): DVKVTQSSRYLVKRTGEKVFLECVQDMDHENMFWYRQDPGLGLRLIYFSYDVKMKEKGDIPEGYSVSREKKERFSLILESASTNQTSMYLCASSLDRLGYEQYFGPGTRLTVT.

The genes are TRBV15 and TRBJ2-3; TRBD2 matches 8 bases. Germline assignment: CDR1 LNHNV and CDR2 YYDKDF (reference sequence). The CDR3 totals 19 residues. V dropped 1 base and J dropped 2; count of bases not matched to a gene: 14. In nucleotides, the CDR3 is TGTGCCACCAGCAGAGGAAGATGGGAAGGACTAGCTCACACAGATACGCAGTATTTT. As protein: CATSRGRWEGLAHTDTQYF.

Written as DNA, the CDR3 is TGTGCCAGCAGTTTATGGAGCTCTGGGGCCAACGTCCTGACTTTC. This translates into CASSLWSSGANVLTF. The chain employs TRBV28 and TRBJ2-6; no definite D call. Between the trimmed V and J ends, which lost 0 bases and 0 bases, there was a span of 3 bases. CDR1 and CDR2 from the germline V gene are MDHEN and SYDVKM. The CDR3 is 15 residues long.

This chain uses TRBV9 with TRBJ2-1; 9 nucleotides line up with TRBD2. Looked up from germline, CDR1 is SGDLS and CDR2 is YYNGEE. V shed 1 base, J shed 6 bases, and the junction held 5 bases outside the gene matches. The CDR3 totals 15 residues. CDR3 nucleotides: TGTGCCAGCAGCGTACTGGCGGGAGGGGGCAATGAGCAGTTCTTC. Its translation is CASSVLAGGGNEQFF.

The chain carries TRBV6-5 and TRBJ2-7, with 8 bases lining up with TRBD1. Per the germline V gene, CDR1 is MNHEY and CDR2 is SVGAGI. This CDR3 has 16 amino acids. With V trimmed by 4 bases and J by 3 bases, 11 bases remained unmatched. The CDR3 DNA follows: TGTGCCAGCAGTTCCCGGACAGGGACGAACTTCTACGAGCAGTACTTC. It codes for CASSSRTGTNFYEQYF.

The rearrangement joins TRBV5-4 to TRBJ2-5, with 7 nucleotides matching TRBD2. CDR1 and CDR2 (germline): SGHNT, YYREEE (reference sequence). With V trimmed by 1 base and J by 1 base, 4 bases remained unmatched. The CDR3 has 15 amino acids. CDR3 sequence (DNA): TGTGCCAGCAGCTTGAGGTCTAGCGGCCAAGAGACCCAGTACTTC. It translates to CASSLRSSGQETQYF.

The V and J genes are TRBV6-2 or TRBV6-3 and TRBJ1-1; a possible D gene is TRBD1 (6 bases). Germline values: CDR1 MNHEY, CDR2 SVGEGT. V was pared by 5 bases and J by 5 bases, with 18 bases between. There are 15 residues in the CDR3. CDR3: CASSKPSGERTEAFF. CDR3 sequence (DNA): TGTGCCAGCAGTAAACCCTCAGGGGAGCGGACTGAAGCTTTCTTT.

The J gene is TRBJ1-3, the V gene TRBV4-2; 7 bases are shared with TRBD1. CDR1 and CDR2 (germline): LGHNA, YNFKEQ. The CDR3 loop spans 16 amino acids. V trimming: 3 bases; J trimming: 4 bases; junction bases outside the gene matches: 9. The CDR3 DNA follows: TGTGCCAGCAGCCAGACAGGGATACCCCTCGGAAACACCATATATTTT. It translates to CASSQTGIPLGNTIYF.

The chain is built from TRBV15 and TRBJ1-5; D remains unclear. Germline lookup yields CDR1 LNHNV and CDR2 YYDKDF (reference sequence). This CDR3 spans 15 amino acids. Trimming removed 0 bases from V and 1 base from J, with 7 bases in between. CDR3 sequence reads: CATSRDRISNQPQHF. As DNA, the CDR3 is TGTGCCACCAGCAGAGATAGAATAAGCAATCAGCCCCAGCATTTT.

V usage is TRBV6-1 and J usage is TRBJ1-5; no definite D call. V gave up 3 bases and J gave up 2 bases, with 5 bases separating them. Germline V CDR1 and CDR2: MNHNS, SASEGT. The CDR3 runs to 13 residues. The CDR3 loop reads CASSDPGNQPQHF. In nucleotides, the CDR3 is TGTGCCAGCAGTGATCCAGGCAATCAGCCCCAGCATTTT.

The chain links TRBV5-6 to TRBJ2-7; TRBD2 is a possible D gene (6 bases). V was clipped by 4 bases and J by 2 bases, with 19 bases between them. CDR3 length: 16 amino acids. The germline V gene encodes CDR1 SGHDT and CDR2 YYEEEE. CDR3 protein: CASSLIGASGAYEQYF. The CDR3 nucleotides are TGTGCCAGCAGCCTGATTGGGGCCTCGGGGGCCTACGAGCAGTACTTC.

The gene calls are TRBV25-1 and TRBJ2-7, with TRBD1 matching 7 bases. After removal of 3 bases from V and 5 bases from J, the junction contained 7 bases not matched to a gene. CDR1 and CDR2 (germline): MGHDK, SYGVNS. CDR3 length equals 14 residues. The CDR3 DNA sequence: TGTGCCAGCAGTGATTCCCCCCAGGGGGACGAGCAGTACTTC. Translation gives CASSDSPQGDEQYF.

This chain uses TRBV12-5 with TRBJ1-6; D possibly corresponds to TRBD1 (6 bases). This CDR3 comprises 18 residues. In germline, CDR1 is LGHNT, CDR2 FRNRAP. V gave up 0 bases and J gave up 2 bases, with 14 bases separating them. Here the CDR3 reads CASGLVRQQGTYNSPLHF. CDR3 nucleotide sequence: TGTGCTAGTGGTTTGGTACGCCAACAGGGCACCTATAATTCACCCCTCCACTTT.

CDR3 residues: CATSRDPGTGGHEQYF. CDR3 in DNA: TGTGCCACCAGCAGAGATCCCGGGACAGGGGGCCACGAGCAGTACTTC. The chain couples TRBV15 to TRBJ2-7; 12 bases are shared with TRBD1. This CDR3 spans 16 amino acids. Trimming took 0 bases from V and 5 from J; bases not matched to a gene: 5. From germline, CDR1 is LNHNV and CDR2 YYDKDF (reference sequence).

This chain joins TRBV28 and TRBJ1-5; the match to TRBD1 covers 9 bases. Trimming at V came to 8 bases and at J to 4 bases, leaving 15 bases not matched to a gene. The germline CDR1 and CDR2 sequences are MDHEN and SYDVKM. The CDR3 sequence is 17 residues long. CDR3 sequence (DNA): TGTGCCAGCCTTTCGAGGGAAGCACAGGGGGCTAATCAGCCCCAGCATTTT. Translating gives CASLSREAQGANQPQHF.

The chain combines TRBV28 with TRBJ2-1; TRBD2 aligns across 10 bases. With 6 bases clipped from V and 4 bases from J, the junction kept 12 bases outside the gene matches. This CDR3 contains 17 residues. CDR1 and CDR2 (germline): MDHEN, SYDVKM. The CDR3 reads CASSLPRGTSAYNEQFF. Here the CDR3 DNA reads TGTGCCAGCAGCTTACCCCGGGGGACTAGCGCTTACAATGAGCAGTTCTTC.

The chain employs TRBV7-2 and TRBJ2-2; D is ambiguous. Germline assignment: CDR1 SGHTA and CDR2 FQGNSA. The length of the CDR3 is 16 residues. V was cut by 2 bases and J by 4 bases, with 14 bases left in between. CDR3 residues: CASSLPHSPGTGELFF. CDR3 sequence (DNA): TGTGCCAGCAGCTTACCCCACTCACCGGGCACCGGGGAGCTGTTTTTT.

The gene calls are TRBV11-2 and TRBJ2-7; 7 nucleotides match TRBD2. CDR3 size: 12 residues. Germline V CDR1 and CDR2: SGHAT, FQNNGV. The CDR3 spells CAGRGDEHEQYF. CDR3 DNA sequence: TGTGCGGGGAGGGGTGACGAACACGAGCAGTACTTC. The full variable domain, completed using reference TRBV11-2 and TRBJ2-7, is EAGVAQSPRYKIIEKRQSVAFWCNPISGHATLYWYQQILGQGPKLLIQFQNNGVVDDSQLPKDRFSAERLKGVDSTLKIQPAKLEDSAVYLCAGRGDEHEQYFGPGTRLTVT.

The J gene is TRBJ2-7, the V gene TRBV5-1; tentatively, D is TRBD1 (5 bases). The germline gives CDR1 SGHRS, CDR2 YFSETQ. V lost 4 bases, J lost 3 bases, and 11 bases lay in between. CDR3 length: 13 residues. DNA of the CDR3: TGCGCCAGCAGCCGGCAGGGTGGCTACGAGCAGTACTTC. Translating gives CASSRQGGYEQYF.

The chain's CDR3 is CSVEVPGLWGYTF. The DNA for the CDR3 is TGCAGCGTTGAAGTGCCGGGACTCTGGGGCTACACCTTC. The chain has TRBV29-1 and TRBJ1-2; D is possibly TRBD1 (5 bases). CDR3 length: 13 residues. The ends were cut back, 1 base at V and 8 bases at J, with 14 bases in the middle. CDR1 and CDR2 (germline): SQVTM, ANQGSEA.

The gene calls are TRBV9 and TRBJ2-7; D call uncertain. Germline V gene sequence: CDR1 SGDLS, CDR2 YYNGEE. Trimming shortened V by 4 bases and J by 3 bases, and 14 bases separated the two germline ends. The CDR3 spans 14 residues. CDR3 sequence reads: CASSLRVDHYEQYF. The CDR3 nucleotides read TGTGCCAGCAGCCTTCGGGTCGACCACTACGAGCAGTACTTC. Filled out from reference TRBV9 and TRBJ2-7, the complete variable domain reads DSGVTQTPKHLITATGQRVTLRCSPRSGDLSVYWYQQSLDQGLQFLIQYYNGEERAKGNILERFSAQQFPDLHSELNLSSLELGDSALYFCASSLRVDHYEQYFGPGTRLTVT.

This chain connects TRBV5-6 to TRBJ2-7; TRBD1 agrees at 11 bases. The CDR3 is made up of 14 amino acids. Trimming took 4 bases from V and 3 from J; bases not matched to a gene: 3. Germline values: CDR1 SGHDT, CDR2 YYEEEE. CDR3 loop: CASSAGTGGYEQYF. The CDR3 region has the DNA TGTGCCAGCAGCGCCGGGACAGGGGGCTACGAGCAGTACTTC.

This rearrangement joins TRBV27 to TRBJ2-3; D gene uncertain. Germline CDR1 and CDR2: MNHEY and SMNVEV (reference sequence). The CDR3 extends over 13 amino acids. Trimming took 3 bases from V and 4 from J, leaving 8 bases between them. The CDR3 protein is CASSLEWPDTQYF. The CDR3 nucleotides are TGTGCCAGCAGTTTGGAGTGGCCAGATACGCAGTATTTT.

The genes are TRBV7-2 and TRBJ2-1; 10 bases agree with TRBD2. The germline V gene encodes CDR1 SGHTA and CDR2 FQGNSA. The V gene end was trimmed by 4 bases and the J gene end by 0 bases; junction bases not matched to a gene: 12. The CDR3 length is 19 residues. CDR3: CASSSRGRTSGSSYNEQFF. The CDR3 coding sequence is TGTGCCAGCAGCTCCCGGGGGAGGACTAGCGGAAGCTCCTACAATGAGCAGTTCTTC.

This clone was detected only once. DNA for the CDR3: TGTGCCAGCAGGGACAAGGCCACTTTTTACAATGAGCAGTTCTTC. Translating it yields CASRDKATFYNEQFF. The rearrangement links TRBV6-5 to TRBJ2-1; D perhaps matches TRBD1 (5 bases). Germline loops: CDR1 MNHEY, CDR2 SVGAGI. The ends were cut back, 6 bases at V and 4 bases at J, with 16 bases in the middle. The CDR3 covers 15 residues.

V is TRBV2 and J is TRBJ2-1, with 7 positions matching TRBD1. The CDR3 covers 15 residues. The V and J ends lost 7 bases and 5 bases, in that order; junction bases with no gene match: 11. Looked up from germline, CDR1 is SNHLY and CDR2 is FYNNEI. In DNA form, the CDR3 reads TGTGCCAGCACTCGACAGGGATTTAGGGACAATGAGCAGTTCTTC. It yields the protein CASTRQGFRDNEQFF.